The 28 T cell receptor beta chains below were found in one sample sequenced in a study of T-cell reconstitution after alpha-beta-depleted transplantation in children. Using unique molecular identifiers, the investigators prepared the TCRbeta library. Each CDR3 protein is one row after TCRdb ran MiXCR on the PCR reads. The sample holds some 390,000 distinct CDR3 sequences; roughly 20% are singletons and the top ten take 3% to 4%. The sample consisted of PBMCs from the stem cell graft donor, taken from the stem cell graft. The receptors derive from a human donor who donated a stem cell graft to a child with acute myeloid leukemia.

A few counts support this clonotype. This chain connects TRBV28 to TRBJ2-1, with D uncertain. Deletions cut 3 bases from V and 0 bases from J, with 12 bases between. Per germline, CDR1 MDHEN and CDR2 SYDVKM. This CDR3 region has 16 residues. CDR3 sequence: CASSFLDTRSYNEQFF. The CDR3 DNA follows: TGTGCCAGCAGTTTTCTCGACACCCGCTCCTACAATGAGCAGTTCTTC.

This clonotype appeared once. The V and J genes are TRBV4-2 and TRBJ2-1; the match to TRBD2 covers 12 bases. J gave up 1 base and V 3 bases, and 13 bases lay outside the gene matches. Germline loops: CDR1 LGHNA, CDR2 YNFKEQ. This CDR3 comprises 20 residues. Here the CDR3 reads CASSQAASGTSGFSYNEQFF. Here the CDR3 DNA reads TGTGCCAGCAGCCAGGCGGCCTCCGGGACTAGCGGGTTTTCCTACAATGAGCAGTTCTTC.

This clonotype was seen at least ten times. The CDR3 DNA follows: TGTGCCAGCAGCCTCCTCAACACCGGGGAGCTGTTTTTT. It is translated as CASSLLNTGELFF. This chain joins TRBV27 and TRBJ2-2; D unresolved. CDR1 and CDR2 (germline): MNHEY, SMNVEV (reference sequence). V lost 6 bases, J lost 2 bases, and 7 bases lay in between. This CDR3 spans 13 amino acids.

Only a few counts were recorded for this clonotype. The gene calls are TRBV5-1 and TRBJ2-1; D not resolved. The CDR3 covers 15 residues. Germline V CDR1 and CDR2: SGHRS, YFSETQ. Trimming removed 4 bases from V and 5 bases from J, with 16 bases in between. This CDR3 reads CASSLLATEHNEQFF. CDR3 nucleotides: TGCGCCAGCAGCCTGCTTGCGACGGAACACAATGAGCAGTTCTTC.

This clonotype was observed many times. This chain joins TRBV29-1 and TRBJ2-7; TRBD2 matches at 10 bases. This CDR3 has 13 residues. With 7 bases clipped from V and 9 bases from J, the junction kept 12 bases outside the gene matches. Per the germline V gene, CDR1 is SQVTM and CDR2 is ANQGSEA. CDR3 protein: CSATPSGSSMQYF. CDR3 DNA sequence: TGCAGCGCCACCCCTAGCGGGAGTTCGATGCAGTACTTC.

This clonotype has just a few counts. V gene TRBV4-3 combines with J gene TRBJ2-7; D is possibly TRBD2 (5 bases). The V end lost 8 bases, the J end lost 1 base, and 15 bases lay between the germline ends. Germline lookup yields CDR1 LGHNA and CDR2 YSLEER. This CDR3 is 14 amino acids long. In DNA form, the CDR3 reads TGCGCCAGCGCCGTGAGTCTAGCTTCCTACGAGCAGTACTTC. Residues: CASAVSLASYEQYF.

Only a few counts were recorded for this clonotype. The rearrangement links TRBV4-3 to TRBJ2-1, with a possible D match to TRBD2 (5 bases). V was pared by 0 bases and J by 0 bases, with 9 bases between. The CDR3 loop spans 16 amino acids. CDR1 LGHNA and CDR2 YSLEER come from the germline V gene. The CDR3 DNA follows: TGCGCCAGCAGCCAAGATATGGGGAGCTCCTACAATGAGCAGTTCTTC. Protein: CASSQDMGSSYNEQFF.

This clonotype showed up many times. The genes are TRBV4-2 and TRBJ2-1; D ambiguous. Trimming cost V 1 base and J 9 bases, with 4 bases left between them. The CDR3 extends over 11 amino acids. Germline V CDR1 and CDR2: LGHNA, YNFKEQ. DNA for the CDR3: TGTGCCAGCAGCCAAGGGGGTGAGCAGTTCTTC. This codes for CASSQGGEQFF.

This clonotype was detected only a few times. The chain recombines TRBV12-3 or TRBV12-4 with TRBJ2-1; 13 bases fit TRBD2. Germline trimming cut 6 bases from V and 7 bases from J; bases unmatched to any gene: 9. The CDR3 is 16 residues long. The CDR3 spells CASRLLAGGFRNEQFF. The DNA for the CDR3 is TGTGCCAGCAGGCTACTAGCGGGAGGGTTTAGGAATGAGCAGTTCTTC.

V is TRBV7-9 and J is TRBJ2-3; no reliable D call. V shed 5 bases and J shed 6 bases, with 9 bases lying between them. Germline V gives CDR1 SEHNR, CDR2 FQNEAQ (reference sequence). The CDR3 runs 12 residues. CDR3 protein: CASSPTHDTQYF. CDR3 DNA: TGTGCCAGCAGCCCCACCCACGATACGCAGTATTTT.

Only a few counts were recorded for this clonotype. The CDR3 bases are TGCAGCGGTTCGGAGGTTTCCGGGGAGCTGTTTTTT. Protein: CSGSEVSGELFF. The V and J genes are TRBV29-1 and TRBJ2-2; maybe TRBD2 (5 bases). CDR3 length equals 12 residues. Germline lookup yields CDR1 SQVTM and CDR2 ANQGSEA. The V and J ends lost 7 bases and 6 bases respectively, with 12 bases between them.

The J gene is TRBJ2-1, the V gene TRBV7-3; 7 nucleotides line up with TRBD1. Germline loops: CDR1 SGHTA, CDR2 FQGTGA. The length of the CDR3 is 16 residues. Trimming took 5 bases from V and 6 from J; bases not matched to a gene: 13. The CDR3 nucleotides are TGTGCCAGCAGCCCGACGGGCACAGGGGCTAGCAATGAGCAGTTCTTC. Its translation is CASSPTGTGASNEQFF.

The genes are TRBV6-2 or TRBV6-3 and TRBJ2-6; the D gene is possibly TRBD2 (5 bases). Germline V gene sequence: CDR1 MNHEY, CDR2 SVGEGT. The CDR3 covers 15 residues. V was cut by 8 bases and J by 2 bases, with 13 bases left in between. CDR3 amino acids: CASVLEGAGANVLTF. The CDR3 DNA reads TGTGCCAGCGTTCTTGAGGGAGCTGGGGCCAACGTCCTGACTTTC.

This chain uses TRBV7-3 with TRBJ2-5, with D hard to call. The V gene lost 2 bases and the J gene lost 8 bases, with 15 bases spanning the gap. The CDR3 totals 14 residues. The germline gives CDR1 SGHTA, CDR2 FQGTGA. DNA for the CDR3: TGTGCCAGCAGCTTAGAAGGGAACCGAGGAACCCAGTACTTC. Encoded protein: CASSLEGNRGTQYF.

This chain connects TRBV12-3 or TRBV12-4 to TRBJ2-2; 7 nucleotides agree with TRBD2. The CDR3 consists of 15 residues. J was trimmed by 4 bases and V by 7 bases; bases with no gene match: 9. DNA for the CDR3: TGTGCCAGCAAAATGGAGGGAGGGCCCACCGGGGAGCTGTTTTTT. The encoded protein is CASKMEGGPTGELFF.

CDR3 coding DNA: TGTGCCAGCAGACCTAGCGGGAGTTTAGCCAAAAACATTCAGTACTTC. The encoded protein is CASRPSGSLAKNIQYF. This sequence joins TRBV6-1 and TRBJ2-4, with 10 nucleotides matching TRBD2. The V gene end was trimmed by 6 bases and the J gene end by 0 bases; junction bases not matched to a gene: 5. The CDR3 has 16 amino acids. CDR1 MNHNS and CDR2 SASEGT come from the germline V gene.

Concerning this clonotype itself: At one end the junction does not follow the germline gene, possibly because of a read error. The chain joins TRBV29-1 to TRBJ2-1; no clear D. Germline V gene lookup returns CDR1 SQVTM and CDR2 ANQGSEA. The CDR3 spans 12 residues. The CDR3: CSVGANNNEEFF. CDR3 coding DNA: TGCAGCGTTGGGGCCAACAACAATGAGGAGTTCTTC.

V and J are TRBV12-3 or TRBV12-4 and TRBJ2-7; TRBD1 is a possible D gene (5 bases). V shed 1 base and J shed 5 bases, with 12 bases lying between them. The CDR3 spans 14 residues. The CDR3 region is CASSLVSGIHEQYF. The CDR3 bases are TGTGCCAGCAGTTTAGTTTCAGGGATTCACGAGCAGTACTTC.

This clonotype was seen a few times. The genes are TRBV4-2 and TRBJ2-3, with TRBD2 identical over 7 bases. This CDR3 has 16 residues. Losses at the gene ends were 4 bases for V and 2 bases for J; bases not matched to a gene: 9. CDR1 and CDR2 (germline): LGHNA, YNFKEQ. The chain's CDR3 is CASSPQMGGYTDTQYF. The DNA for the CDR3 is TGTGCCAGCAGCCCCCAGATGGGAGGGTACACAGATACGCAGTATTTT.

In this sample, this clonotype turned up many times. V usage is TRBV12-3 or TRBV12-4 and J usage is TRBJ2-1; D is perhaps TRBD1 or TRBD2 (5 bases each). The CDR3 loop spans 16 amino acids. Deletions cut 5 bases from V and 7 bases from J, with 21 bases between. The CDR3 nucleotides are TGTGCCAGCAGTCAACGACAGACCCCTCGAGGGAATGAGCAGTTCTTC. This codes for CASSQRQTPRGNEQFF.

This chain connects TRBV11-1 to TRBJ2-2; TRBD1 matches 8 bases. J lost 0 bases, V lost 4 bases, and 13 bases had no gene match. CDR1 is SGHAT and CDR2 is FQDESV in the germline V gene (reference sequence). This CDR3 contains 19 residues. In DNA form, the CDR3 reads TGTGCCAGCAGCTCCGCAGACAGGGGCCGAACCACGAACACCGGGGAGCTGTTTTTT. This sequence encodes CASSSADRGRTTNTGELFF.

The gene calls are TRBV5-1 and TRBJ2-1; D gene uncertain. CDR1 is SGHRS and CDR2 is YFSETQ in the germline V gene. Trimming removed 4 bases at V and 1 base at J, with 12 bases between. The CDR3 extends over 15 amino acids. CDR3 protein: CASSAESRSYNEQFF. The DNA for the CDR3 is TGCGCCAGCAGCGCGGAGTCGAGATCCTACAATGAGCAGTTCTTC.

Here the CDR3 reads CASSGAGLAETDTQYF. As DNA, the CDR3 is TGTGCCAGCAGCGGGGCGGGACTAGCGGAAACAGATACGCAGTATTTT. The V call is TRBV12-3 or TRBV12-4, the J call TRBJ2-3; 11 nucleotides line up with TRBD2. The CDR3 covers 16 residues. Germline trimming cut 6 bases from V and 3 bases from J; bases unmatched to any gene: 8.

The chain employs TRBV20-1 and TRBJ1-5; 8 bases agree with TRBD1. J gave up 0 bases and V 3 bases, and 7 bases lay outside the gene matches. The CDR3 sequence is 16 residues long. Per germline, CDR1 DFQATT and CDR2 SNEGSKA (reference sequence). The CDR3 is CSASPGTGFSNQPQHF. CDR3 DNA: TGCAGTGCTAGTCCTGGGACAGGCTTTAGCAATCAGCCCCAGCATTTT.

In this sample, this clonotype turned up a few times. The CDR3 DNA reads TGCAGCGTGGGGGGGACTAGCGGCCCTTCGGAGCAGTTCTTC. It specifies CSVGGTSGPSEQFF. The chain employs TRBV29-1 and TRBJ2-1, with 11 bases fitting TRBD2. The germline V gene has CDR1 SQVTM and CDR2 ANQGSEA. CDR3 length: 14 amino acids. V shed 6 bases and J 10 bases; nucleotides not matched to a gene: 11.

This clonotype was observed a few times. The chain links TRBV5-5 to TRBJ2-1; D unresolved. Germline V gene sequence: CDR1 SGHKS, CDR2 YYEKEE (reference sequence). V lost 4 bases to trimming and J lost 8 bases, with 19 bases between them. CDR3 length: 15 residues. The CDR3 DNA is TGTGCCAGCAGCCTCCGATACACCGCTTTCGATGAGCAGTTCTTC. Its translation: CASSLRYTAFDEQFF. The entire variable domain, with the rest obtained from reference TRBV5-5 and TRBJ2-1, is as follows: DAGVTQSPTHLIKTRGQQVTLRCSPISGHKSVSWYQQVLGQGPQFIFQYYEKEERGRGNFPDRFSARQFPNYSSELNVNALLLGDSALYLCASSLRYTAFDEQFFGPGTRLTVL.

The V call is TRBV20-1, the J call TRBJ2-4; D gene unclear. The V gene's germline CDR1 is DFQATT and CDR2 SNEGSKA (reference sequence). Trimming took 2 bases from V and 5 from J, leaving 13 bases between them. This CDR3 spans 14 amino acids. The CDR3 protein is CSARPPRPQNIQYF. The CDR3 nucleotides are TGCAGTGCTAGACCCCCGAGGCCGCAAAACATTCAGTACTTC.

This clonotype occurred many times. This sequence joins TRBV29-1 and TRBJ2-7; 9 bases are shared with TRBD2. CDR3 length equals 13 residues. V was clipped by 4 bases and J by 1 base; unmatched bases: 2. Germline-derived CDR1 and CDR2 are SQVTM and ANQGSEA. Here the CDR3 DNA reads TGCAGCGTTGTCCTAGCGGGGTCCTACGAGCAGTACTTC. Translation gives CSVVLAGSYEQYF.